The source of this TCR beta chain is a study of OX40 agonist ivuxolimab in advanced cancers. Study details: Each patient was given ivuxolimab into a vein every 2 weeks, at 0.01 to 10 mg/kg. Dose-escalation patients had hepatocellular carcinoma, melanoma, renal cell or head and neck cancer. Findings of the study overall: Also present in some nonresponders was a low level of normalized T-cell clonal expansion. The mean number of expanded clones was higher in CD8+ T cells than in CD4+.

Details on this clone: The antigen remains undetermined.

Sequenced by immunoSEQ multiplex PCR; TCRdb stores in-frame clones only, minus some. The table includes roughly 79,000 clones, around 84% detected once. CDR3 size: 15 residues. V was trimmed by 1 base and J by 1 base, leaving 10 bases between them. CDR1 and CDR2 (germline): SGHVS, FNYEAQ. The V and J genes are TRBV7-6 and TRBJ2-5; D not resolved. The specimen comprised CD4+ or CD8+ T cells sorted from blood, sampled in a trial of the OX40 agonist ivuxolimab. This TCR was recovered from an adult with an advanced solid tumor such as melanoma, head and neck, liver or kidney cancer. The CDR3 sequence is CASSLDGYSQETQYF. As DNA, the CDR3 is TGTGCCAGCAGCTTAGATGGCTACAGCCAAGAGACCCAGTACTTC. Full variable domain (outside the CDR3, taken from reference TRBV7-6 and TRBJ2-5): GAGVSQSPRYKVTKRGQDVALRCDPISGHVSLYWYRQALGQGPEFLTYFNYEAQQDKSGLPNDRFSAERPEGSISTLTIQRTEQRDSAMYRCASSLDGYSQETQYFGPGTRLLVL.